These 17 T cell receptor beta chains were sequenced from one sample in a study of cytomegalovirus exposure and HLA in healthy donors. The table came from immunoSEQ multiplex PCR; TCRdb's copy has only in-frame clones and leaves some out. The data contain 200,000 to 250,000 clones, more than 85% of them singletons. Sample: PBMCs. These receptor sequences come from a young man in good health and CMV-seropositive.

This chain joins TRBV7-2 and TRBJ1-2; 11 positions match TRBD1. The CDR3 runs 15 residues. The germline gives CDR1 SGHTA, CDR2 FQGNSA. V lost 5 bases and J lost 4; bases outside the gene matches: 6. In DNA, the CDR3 is TGTGCCAGCAGCCCCAGGACAGGGGGCGGCTATGGCTACACCTTC. Its protein product is CASSPRTGGGYGYTF.

The chain has TRBV9 and TRBJ2-2, with D unclear. Trimming shortened V by 0 bases and J by 7 bases, and 16 bases separated the two germline ends. Germline values: CDR1 SGDLS, CDR2 YYNGEE. CDR3 size: 16 residues. The CDR3 spells CASSVDRIADGGELFF. CDR3 sequence (DNA): TGTGCCAGCAGCGTAGATAGAATCGCCGACGGCGGGGAGCTGTTTTTT.

This chain joins TRBV4-1 and TRBJ2-2, with D possibly being TRBD2 (7 bases). Germline V gene sequence: CDR1 MGHRA, CDR2 YSYEKL. CDR3 length equals 16 residues. V lost 1 base and J lost 0, with 9 bases in between. The CDR3 DNA reads TGCGCCAGCAGCCAAGGCGGGGGCGCGAACACCGGGGAGCTGTTTTTT. Translated, it gives CASSQGGGANTGELFF.

As to this clone: Its ends do not fully match the called genes, so a read error is possible. The gene calls are TRBV29-1 and TRBJ2-1, with D tentatively TRBD2 (5 bases). Germline V CDR1 and CDR2: SQVTM, ANQGSEA. This CDR3 contains 15 residues. CDR3: CSVEGLPSSYNEQFF. The CDR3 coding sequence is TGCAGCGTCGAAGGACTGCCAAGCTCCTACAATGAGCAGTTCTTC.

The genes are TRBV7-9 and TRBJ1-2, with D possibly matching TRBD1 (5 bases). The CDR3 sequence is 14 residues long. CDR1 SEHNR and CDR2 FQNEAQ come from the germline V gene (reference sequence). The V end lost 6 bases, the J end lost 2 bases, and 13 bases lay between the germline ends. The CDR3, as DNA: TGTGCCAGCAGGCCTGCTGGGGGGAACTATGGCTACACCTTC. This translates into CASRPAGGNYGYTF.

The V and J genes are TRBV7-9 and TRBJ2-1, with 10 bases fitting TRBD2. V lost 5 bases, J lost 2 bases, and 6 bases stayed unmatched. Germline CDR1 is SEHNR and CDR2 is FQNEAQ (reference sequence). The CDR3 extends over 16 amino acids. The CDR3 DNA reads TGTGCCAGCAGCCCCATAGCGGGAGGCGCCTACAATGAGCAGTTCTTC. Translated: CASSPIAGGAYNEQFF.

The chain recombines TRBV2 with TRBJ2-3; 8 bases line up with TRBD2. Germline V gene lookup returns CDR1 SNHLY and CDR2 FYNNEI. The CDR3 consists of 14 residues. Trimming cost V 7 bases and J 2 bases; bases outside gene matches: 5. CDR3 in DNA: TGTGCCAGCACTATAGCGGGACTCACAGATACGCAGTATTTT. This codes for CASTIAGLTDTQYF.

This chain joins TRBV27 and TRBJ1-1, with a weak D call TRBD1 (5 bases). Looked up from germline, CDR1 is MNHEY and CDR2 is SMNVEV (reference sequence). V dropped 3 bases and J dropped 4 bases, with 9 bases sitting between them. The CDR3 runs 13 residues. The CDR3 here is CASSFWGGTEAFF. CDR3 in DNA: TGTGCCAGCAGTTTCTGGGGGGGCACTGAAGCTTTCTTT.

J is TRBJ1-1 and V is TRBV5-1; TRBD1 might be the D (5 bases). V shed 3 bases and J shed 2 bases, with 11 bases lying between them. The CDR3 runs 14 residues. Germline V gene data show CDR1 as SGHRS and CDR2 as YFSETQ. CDR3: CASSSHGDNTEAFF. The CDR3 DNA reads as TGCGCCAGCAGCTCCCACGGGGACAACACTGAAGCTTTCTTT.

In its sample, this clone was seen a few times. The chain uses TRBV5-1 and TRBJ1-2, with TRBD1 as a possible D gene (5 bases). The CDR3 contains 13 residues. Per the germline V gene, CDR1 is SGHRS and CDR2 is YFSETQ. V dropped 4 bases and J dropped 8 bases, with 15 bases sitting between them. CDR3 protein: CASSTQEGQGYTF. The DNA of the CDR3 is TGCGCCAGCAGCACACAGGAGGGGCAAGGCTACACCTTC.

V gene TRBV27 combines with J gene TRBJ2-5, with 11 bases fitting TRBD1. This CDR3 contains 15 residues. Germline CDR1 reads MNHEY; CDR2 reads SMNVEV (reference sequence). Germline trimming cut 5 bases from V and 5 bases from J; bases unmatched to any gene: 7. The CDR3 nucleotides are TGTGCCAGCAGTCCTGGACAGGGGGCTTGGGAGACCCAGTACTTC. Amino acid sequence: CASSPGQGAWETQYF.

The chain carries TRBV29-1 and TRBJ2-7; either TRBD1 or TRBD2 may supply D (5 bases each). Germline CDR1 reads SQVTM; CDR2 reads ANQGSEA. The V end was cut by 6 bases, the J end by 0 bases, with 12 bases between. This CDR3 region has 13 residues. CDR3 sequence: CSVAGTASYEQYF. DNA of the CDR3: TGCAGCGTCGCCGGGACGGCCTCCTACGAGCAGTACTTC.

J is TRBJ1-1 and V is TRBV5-4; 9 nucleotides line up with TRBD1. The length of the CDR3 is 18 residues. The junction had 13 bases not matched to a gene; V was cut back by 3 bases and J by 1 base. Germline CDR1 and CDR2: SGHNT and YYREEE (reference sequence). For the CDR3, the DNA is TGTGCCAGCAGCTCGAACAAGGATCCGGGACAGGGGAACACTGAAGCTTTCTTT. Translation gives CASSSNKDPGQGNTEAFF. The complete variable domain, with remaining parts taken from reference TRBV5-4 and TRBJ1-1, reads ETGVTQSPTHLIKTRGQQVTLRCSSQSGHNTVSWYQQALGQGPQFIFQYYREEENGRGNFPPRFSGLQFPNYSSELNVNALELDDSALYLCASSSNKDPGQGNTEAFFGQGTRLTVV.

This rearrangement joins TRBV10-2 to TRBJ1-2, with TRBD1 matching 8 bases. Germline-derived CDR1 and CDR2 are WSHSY and SAAADI. V gave up 9 bases and J gave up 7 bases; unmatched junction bases: 7. This CDR3 has 12 residues. DNA for the CDR3: TGCGCCAGTTCTACAGGGGGAGGTGGCTACACCTTC. Protein: CASSTGGGGYTF.

The sample holds one count of this clone. This rearrangement joins TRBV18 to TRBJ2-7; 10 positions match TRBD2. With V trimmed by 2 bases and J by 2 bases, 3 bases remained unmatched. CDR3 length: 15 amino acids. Germline CDR1 KGHSH, CDR2 LQKENI. The CDR3 here is CASSPTSGATYEQYF. The DNA for the CDR3 is TGTGCCAGCTCACCAACTAGCGGGGCTACCTACGAGCAGTACTTC.

The V gene is TRBV6-6, the J gene TRBJ1-4, with a tentative D call TRBD1 (6 bases). Germline V lookup: CDR1 MNHNY, CDR2 SVGAGI (reference sequence). V was shortened by 1 base and J by 8 bases, with 11 bases between the two germline ends. The CDR3 length is 14 residues. The CDR3 reads CASSYWGAGEKLFF. For the CDR3, the DNA is TGTGCCAGCAGTTACTGGGGGGCTGGGGAAAAACTGTTTTTT.

The chain recombines TRBV6-6 with TRBJ1-3, with D uncertain. Germline lookup yields CDR1 MNHNY and CDR2 SVGAGI (reference sequence). The CDR3 totals 13 residues. Trimming pared 2 bases from V and 3 bases from J, leaving 5 bases between. The DNA for the CDR3 is TGTGCCAGCAGTTACCTGGGTGGAAACACCATATATTTT. Its translation: CASSYLGGNTIYF.